This is a list of T cell receptor beta chains from one sample in a study of relationships among human T cell subsets. TCRdb fed the multiplex PCR reads into MiXCR, producing one record per CDR3 protein. The sample holds some 16,000 distinct CDR3 sequences, roughly 60% seen once. The sample comprised total T cells sorted from blood. The receptors were sampled from a man in his forties in good health. CDR3s leave out the opening cysteine and the closing phenylalanine or tryptophan.

ASSLDRGGGYT | TRBV12-3/TRBV12-4
ASSLLAGGNEQF | TRBV27
SVEGAPYEQY | TRBV29-1
ASSLGGLAGGLHEQY | TRBV5-4
ASSPQGAIYGYT | TRBV18
ASSLRQGSIYEQY | TRBV27
ASQEGQGPQGEAF | TRBV25-1
ASSNIRTGANQPQH | TRBV7-8
ASSYRARQTDTQY | TRBV27
ASSYGRVRETQY | TRBV11-1
ASSPPGTITSADTQY | TRBV28
ASLGLTGGMKNCF | TRBV6-6
ASSLTEDEQY | TRBV12-3/TRBV12-4
ASSLEGGAGEQY | TRBV5-1
ASSFSAPGQVFHYEQY | TRBV27
ASSSYSRDRTYEQY | TRBV11-2
ASFPGHSSDTQY | TRBV2
AWSVSGSYEQY | TRBV30
ASAGTGDSPLH | TRBV7-3
ASSYSWTASTYGYT | TRBV6-5
SARDPGPSYYEQY | TRBV20-1
ASSLETGGSEQY | TRBV5-6